The 29 T cell receptor delta chains below were found in one sample sequenced in a study of γδ T cells in repeated Plasmodium falciparum infection. TCRdb reapplied CATT to the multiplex PCR reads. The table includes about 57,000 delta-chain clones, roughly 1.8% detected once. Flow sorting of PBMC yielded separate Vgamma9/Vdelta2+ and Vdelta2-negative gammadelta T cell populations for bulk repertoire analysis. Sequenced: gamma-delta T cells from blood. All receptors derive from a pool of human donors (malaria-infected and uninfected, not separated).

Turning to this clone: This sequence is one base from a far larger clone and is likely a read error. This specimen includes other DNA sequences encoding the same CDR3. The V and J genes are TRDV1 and TRDJ1, with 9 bases lining up with TRDD3. The CDR3 has 19 residues. The V gene's germline CDR1 is TSWWSYY and CDR2 QGS. CDR3 sequence: CALGESPIGGDTSTDKLIF. CDR3 coding DNA: TGCGCTCTTGGGGAATCGCCAATCGGGGGGGATACATCCACCGATAAACTCATCTTT.

This clone was seen at least ten times. A read error may be the cause here, since a much bigger clone is one base away. The chain uses TRDV1 and TRDJ1, with 12 positions matching TRDD3. Germline V gives CDR1 TSWWSYY, CDR2 QGS. The CDR3 is made up of 23 amino acids. The DNA for the CDR3 is TGTGCTCTTTGGGAACCACCCTTCCTCCCCCTACTGGGGGATACAACCTCCCGGAATAAACTCATCTTT. This encodes CALWEPPFLPLLGDTTSRNKLIF.

This clone was seen more than once but under ten times. One base separates it from a far larger clone, so it is likely a read error. Other DNA sequences of this sample code for an identical CDR3. V is TRDV1 and J is TRDJ1; 9 bases map to TRDD3. There are 22 residues in the CDR3. From germline, CDR1 is TSWWSYY and CDR2 QGS. Losses at the gene ends were 3 bases for V and 0 bases for J; bases not matched to a gene: 23. CDR3 protein: CALGEWLPTPGGFRGDTDKLIF. As DNA, the CDR3 is TGTGCTCTTGGGGAGTGGCTCCCAACCCCTGGGGGATTTAGGGGAGACACCGATAAACTCATCTTT.

A note on this clone: TCRdb shows a much larger clone's protein in place of this DNA's translation, and the two differ at residue 12, likely through a read error; the protein shown is translated from the DNA. Here the V gene is TRDV1, but the J gene went uncalled; the table's TRDD3 call for D was not verified on the DNA. The CDR3 contains 21 residues. Per the germline V gene, CDR1 is TSWWSYY and CDR2 is QGS. The CDR3 is CALGERPRYWGIVRYTDKLIF. The CDR3 DNA is TGTGCTCTTGGGGAACGTCCGAGGTACTGGGGAATAGTTCGGTACACCGATAAGCTCATCTTT.

This clone has more than one count but fewer than ten. Compared with germline, one end of the junction differs, possibly owing to a read error. Other DNA variants within this sample encode the same CDR3. This chain links TRDV1 with TRDJ1; 10 bases are a match to TRDD3. The CDR3 is 23 amino acids. Germline V gives CDR1 TSWWSYY, CDR2 QGS. In nucleotides, the CDR3 is TGTGCTCTTGGGGCCACCGGGGGATTTCCGGTCTGGGGGATAACCCTGTACACCGATAAACTCATCTTC. Its translation is CALGATGGFPVWGITLYTDKLIF.

Points on this clone: The protein TCRdb lists belongs to a much larger clone and differs from this DNA's translation at residue 17, which points to a read error; the protein shown is made from the DNA. The V call is TRDV1, the J call TRDJ1, with 9 positions matching TRDD2. From germline, CDR1 is TSWWSYY and CDR2 QGS. CDR3 size: 19 residues. CDR3: CALGERPSYIGGPTDKHIF. The DNA of the CDR3 is TGTGCTCTTGGGGAACGGCCTTCCTACATTGGGGGCCCCACCGATAAACACATCTTT.

With regard to this clone: One base separates it from a far larger clone, so it is likely a read error. Other DNA sequences in this sample translate to the same CDR3. This rearrangement joins TRDV1 to TRDJ1; TRDD2 is a possible D gene (5 bases). TCRdb carries no J gene annotation; the J gene was assigned here by matching the DNA with germline. V was shortened by 1 base and J by 2 bases, with 35 bases between the two germline ends. CDR1 and CDR2 (germline): TSWWSYY, QGS. The CDR3 is made up of 23 amino acids. CDR3 in amino acids: CALGERLNQVVPSCFPSTDKLIF. In DNA, the CDR3 is TGTGCTCTTGGGGAACGCCTAAATCAAGTCGTTCCAAGTTGTTTCCCTTCGACCGATAAACTCATCTTT.

Concerning this clone: TCRdb records a much larger clone's protein for this DNA, with a difference at residue 13 that likely arises from a read error; the protein given is the translation of the DNA. The chain joins TRDV1 to TRDJ1; 8 nucleotides align to TRDD3. TCRdb is silent on the J gene; assignment here came from matching the DNA to germline. The trim removed 3 bases at V and 1 base at J, leaving 16 bases unmatched. The CDR3 sequence is 19 residues long. Germline CDR1 is TSWWSYY and CDR2 is QGS. CDR3 DNA sequence: TGTGCTCTTGGGGACGCCTACGAATACTGGGGGCCGCCCACCGATAAACTCATCTTT. This gives the protein CALGDAYEYWGPPTDKLIF.

This clone appeared a few times. This likely reflects a read error, since a far larger clone is one base away. The same CDR3 arises from other DNA sequences in this sample as well. This sequence joins TRDV2 and TRDJ3, with D possibly being TRDD3 (5 bases). Here the J gene was assigned by germline matching of the DNA, as TCRdb has none. Germline lookup yields CDR1 GEAIGNYY and CDR2 EKD. The CDR3 length is 18 residues. The CDR3 loop is CACDTAGSSSWDTRQMFF. The CDR3 coding sequence is TGCGCCTGTGACACCGCTGGGAGTTCTTCCTGGGACACCCGACAGATGTTTTTC.

This clone came up a few times. A read error is possible here, since a much larger clone lies one base away. The chain combines TRDV1 with TRDJ1; 8 bases line up with TRDD3. No J segment appears in TCRdb, so it was assigned here by matching the sequence to germline. CDR1 and CDR2 from the germline V gene are TSWWSYY and QGS. CDR3 size: 22 residues. CDR3 sequence reads: CALGEFRFAATSWGTYTDKLIF. DNA of the CDR3: TGTGCTCTCGGGGAATTCAGGTTCGCCGCTACGTCCTGGGGGACGTACACCGATAAACTCATCTTT.

This clone came up many times. TCRdb's protein for this DNA is that of a much larger clone and differs from the translation at residue 4, likely a read error; the protein shown is the DNA translation. The chain has TRDV2 and TRDJ1, with 8 bases lining up with TRDD3. Germline V lookup: CDR1 GEAIGNYY, CDR2 EKD. The CDR3 has 17 residues. The CDR3 sequence is CACGTVSGIRNTDKLIF. The CDR3 bases are TGTGCCTGTGGCACCGTCTCCGGGATACGAAACACCGATAAACTCATCTTT.

This clone was counted only a few times. The protein given by TCRdb reflects a much larger clone and differs at residue 13 from this DNA's translation, likely from a read error; the protein shown is the DNA's translation. The V and J genes are TRDV3 and TRDJ1; TRDD3 aligns across 10 bases. V trimming: 2 bases; J trimming: 1 base; junction bases outside the gene matches: 19. The CDR3 loop spans 19 amino acids. Germline lookup yields CDR1 TVYSNPD and CDR2 GDNSRS (reference sequence). CDR3 sequence (DNA): TGTGCCTTTGCCGCCGGCCCTTACTGGGGGATGGTCGCCACCGATAAACTCATCTTT. This gives the protein CAFAAGPYWGMVATDKLIF.

This clone was observed a few times. The protein in TCRdb stems from a much larger clone and differs at residue 13 from this DNA's translation, likely a read error; here the protein is translated from the DNA. This chain uses TRDV1 with TRDJ1, with D perhaps matching TRDD2 (6 bases). The J gene was not available in TCRdb and was assigned here by matching the DNA to germline segments. The V gene's germline CDR1 is TSWWSYY and CDR2 QGS. V was pared by 1 base and J by 0 bases, with 27 bases between. The CDR3 has 21 residues. CDR3 nucleotides: TGTGCTCTTGGGGAACGGGGTCCTACCGTACTTGTATGGTCGTACACCGATAAACTCATCTTT. It codes for CALGERGPTVLVWSYTDKLIF.

As for this clone: TCRdb pairs this DNA with a much larger clone's protein that differs at residue 13, likely a read error; the protein shown was translated from the DNA. V and J are TRDV1 and TRDJ1, with TRDD2 as a possible D gene (5 bases). Trimming took off 2 bases at V and 3 bases at J, with 22 bases between the two ends. The CDR3 sequence is 18 residues long. Looked up from germline, CDR1 is TSWWSYY and CDR2 is QGS. CDR3 nucleotide sequence: TGTGCTCTTGGGGAATACACCTACGTTTGGGTTTACGCCGATAAACTCATCTTT. It encodes CALGEYTYVWVYADKLIF.

This clone was picked up a small number of times. TCRdb lists the protein of a much larger clone for this DNA, which differs at residue 21, so this is likely a read error; the protein given here is translated from the DNA itself. The V gene call reads TRDV1; no J gene was called; no DNA check was done on the table's D call, TRDD3. CDR1 and CDR2 (germline): TSWWSYY, QGS. This CDR3 region has 23 residues. The CDR3 nucleotides read TGTGCTCTTGGGGAAAGAGGACCTACAGGACCCTGGGGGATACGCGGGTACACCGATAAGCCCATCTTT. It codes for CALGERGPTGPWGIRGYTDKPIF.

This clone was seen ten or more times. The protein TCRdb gives is from a much larger clone and does not agree with this DNA's translation at residue 5, likely a read error; the protein shown here comes from the DNA. This chain uses TRDV2 with TRDJ1, with D possibly being TRDD3 (6 bases). Germline CDR1 GEAIGNYY, CDR2 EKD. Deletions cut 2 bases from V and 0 bases from J, with 12 bases between. The CDR3 runs 15 residues. In DNA form, the CDR3 reads TGTGCCTGTGACAGCGTGGGGGGCCACACCGATAAACTCATCTTT. Amino acids: CACDSVGGHTDKLIF.

This clone was seen a single time. At one end the junction does not follow the germline gene, possibly because of a read error. The V gene is TRDV1, the J gene TRDJ4; TRDD3 might be the D (6 bases). TCRdb is silent on the J gene; assignment here came from matching the DNA to germline. Looked up from germline, CDR1 is TSWWSYY and CDR2 is QGS. The CDR3 extends over 17 amino acids. This chain's CDR3 is CSGELTLRRYAVRPLIF. Here the CDR3 DNA reads TGCTCTGGGGAACTTACCCTACGGCGCTACGCAGTCAGACCCCTGATCTTT.

Only a few counts were recorded for this clone. This DNA translates differently at residue 17 from the TCRdb protein, which is that of a much larger clone; a read error is likely, and the protein shown is the DNA's own translation. The chain links TRDV1 to TRDJ1, with 12 bases aligning to TRDD3. The J gene is not listed in TCRdb, so it was assigned here from a DNA match to germline. The CDR3 loop spans 23 amino acids. Germline V gene lookup returns CDR1 TSWWSYY and CDR2 QGS. Unmatched junction bases numbered 26, after V lost 4 bases and J lost 2 bases. The chain's CDR3 is CALGARLPIPYWGIPNCTDKLIF. The CDR3, as DNA: TGTGCTCTTGGGGCGCGACTTCCTATCCCGTACTGGGGGATACCGAACTGTACCGATAAACTCATCTTT.

As concerns this clone: The protein given by TCRdb reflects a much larger clone and differs at residue 6 from this DNA's translation, likely from a read error; the protein shown is the DNA's translation. This chain connects TRDV1 to TRDJ1, with 7 bases identical to TRDD3. CDR3 length: 21 amino acids. Germline lookup yields CDR1 TSWWSYY and CDR2 QGS. Trimming cost V 2 bases and J 0 bases; bases outside gene matches: 21. In DNA form, the CDR3 reads TGTGCTCTTGGGGAATATTTTCGTGGCGATAATGGGGGACTGTACACCGATAAACTCATCTTT. Its protein product is CALGEYFRGDNGGLYTDKLIF.

This clone was seen a handful of times. J is TRDJ1 and V is TRDV1; the D gene is possibly TRDD3 (9 bases). Germline V gene lookup returns CDR1 TSWWSYY and CDR2 QGS. This CDR3 contains 20 residues. V lost 3 bases and J lost 0, with 26 bases in between. The CDR3 spells CALGEPKLPTRGIHTDKLIF. DNA for the CDR3: TGTGCTCTTGGGGAGCCCAAACTTCCTACGCGGGGGATACACACCGATAAACTCATCTTT.

This clone was seen repeatedly, ten times or more. TCRdb attributes to this sequence the protein of a much larger clone, which differs from the DNA translation at residue 8; a read error is likely, and the protein displayed is translated from the DNA. V gene TRDV3 combines with J gene TRDJ1; D gene ambiguous. The V gene's germline CDR1 is TVYSNPD and CDR2 GDNSRS (reference sequence). The CDR3 runs 17 residues. V dropped 5 bases and J dropped 2 bases, with 27 bases sitting between them. CDR3 bases: TGTGCCCTCAGGGGTCTCGTACCGGGACCCCAAACCGATAAACTCATCTTT. Its protein product is CALRGLVPGPQTDKLIF.

This clone was found a few times. With only one base between it and a far larger clone, this is likely a read error. Distinct nucleotide sequences in the sample also encode this CDR3. V is TRDV1 and J is TRDJ1; 10 bases line up with TRDD3. Looked up from germline, CDR1 is TSWWSYY and CDR2 is QGS. This CDR3 has 23 residues. With V trimmed by 1 base and J by 0 bases, 23 bases remained unmatched. For the CDR3, the DNA is TGTGCTCTTGGGGAACGGTATCCTACAGGGGGGTGGGGGATACCCCCCTACACCGATAAACTCATCTTT. It yields the protein CALGERYPTGGWGIPPYTDKLIF.

This clone has more than one count but fewer than ten. The protein that TCRdb holds for this DNA derives from a much larger clone and differs from the translated DNA at residue 7, which likely indicates a read error; the protein shown here is translated from the DNA. V usage is TRDV2 and J usage is TRDJ3; TRDD3 matches at 8 bases. Matching the DNA to germline supplied the J gene, which TCRdb does not give. Germline trimming cut 3 bases from V and 0 bases from J; bases unmatched to any gene: 9. CDR3 size: 19 residues. In germline, CDR1 is GEAIGNYY, CDR2 EKD. The CDR3, as DNA: TGTGCCTGTGACGTACTGAGGGATACGAGCTCCTGGGACACCCGACAGATGTTTTTC. Translated, it gives CACDVLRDTSSWDTRQMFF.

This clone was recorded at least ten times. Translating this DNA gives a protein that differs at residue 7 from the TCRdb one, which belongs to a much larger clone; a read error is likely, and the protein shown is this translation. Distinct nucleotide sequences in the sample also encode this CDR3. The V and J genes are TRDV1 and TRDJ1; 8 positions match TRDD3. This CDR3 contains 18 residues. V shed 0 bases and J 0 bases; nucleotides not matched to a gene: 9. The V gene's germline CDR1 is TSWWSYY and CDR2 QGS. The CDR3 DNA is TGTGCTCTTGGGGAACTAAGATGGGGGATGTCCGACACCGATAAACTCATCTTT. Amino acids: CALGELRWGMSDTDKLIF.

The chain has TRDV2 and TRDJ1; 9 bases map to TRDD3. Here the J gene was assigned by germline matching of the DNA, as TCRdb has none. V gave up 6 bases and J gave up 3 bases; unmatched junction bases: 7. The CDR3 is 14 residues long. Per the germline V gene, CDR1 is GEAIGNYY and CDR2 is EKD. The CDR3 loop reads CACLYWGTPDKLIF. As DNA, the CDR3 is TGTGCCTGTTTGTACTGGGGGACACCCGATAAACTCATCTTT.

As concerns this clone: Translating this DNA gives a protein that differs at residue 14 from the TCRdb one, which belongs to a much larger clone; a read error is likely, and the protein shown is this translation. The chain has TRDV1 and TRDJ1, with 9 bases matching TRDD3. The J gene, left out of TCRdb, was set here by checking the DNA against germline. The CDR3 runs 20 residues. With V trimmed by 3 bases and J by 1 base, 18 bases remained unmatched. Germline-derived CDR1 and CDR2 are TSWWSYY and QGS. The CDR3 region has the DNA TGTGCTCTTGGGGAGTTTCCCAGTACTGGGGGACCGACGTGCACCGATAAACTCATCTTT. As protein: CALGEFPSTGGPTCTDKLIF.

As regards this clone: A read error is the likely source, as a far larger clone sits one nucleotide away. Other DNA sequences within the sample encode an identical CDR3. The J gene went uncalled, whereas the V gene is TRDV1; TRDD3, the D gene given by the table, was not confirmed from the DNA. The CDR3 has 19 amino acids. In germline, CDR1 is TSWWSYY, CDR2 QGS. The CDR3 region is CALNHKANWGIRPTDKLIF. In DNA form, the CDR3 reads TGTGCTCTCAATCACAAGGCAAACTGGGGGATACGGCCCACCGATAAACTCATTTTT.

This clone appeared many times. With only one base between it and a far larger clone, this is likely a read error. This specimen includes other DNA sequences encoding the same CDR3. The V call is TRDV1, the J call TRDJ1; TRDD3 matches at 8 bases. Germline CDR1 reads TSWWSYY; CDR2 reads QGS. V shed 0 bases and J 5 bases; nucleotides not matched to a gene: 20. This CDR3 has 20 amino acids. The CDR3 sequence is CALGELNPNYWGWRTDKLIF. The DNA for the CDR3 is TGTGCTCTTGGGGAACTAAATCCCAACTACTGGGGGTGGAGAACTGATAAACTCATCTTT.

In the case of this clone: TCRdb lists the protein of a much larger clone for this DNA, which differs at residue 10, so this is likely a read error; the protein given here is translated from the DNA itself. The chain uses TRDV1 and TRDJ1, with TRDD3 matching 13 bases. The trim removed 0 bases at V and 0 bases at J, leaving 34 bases unmatched. CDR1 is TSWWSYY and CDR2 is QGS in the germline V gene. The CDR3 extends over 28 amino acids. CDR3 loop: CALGELSHGSLREPYWGIRRAYTDKLIF. The CDR3 region has the DNA TGTGCTCTTGGGGAACTTAGTCATGGGTCCCTAAGGGAGCCGTACTGGGGGATACGTAGGGCGTACACCGATAAACTCATCTTT.